The 27 T cell receptor beta chains listed next were all sequenced from one sample in a study of CXCR3-negative and CXCR3-positive naive CD8 T cells. The authors made the TRB cDNA libraries by 5' RACE using UMI labels. No DNA is given; TCRdb re-called the 5' RACE reads and lists each CDR3 protein once. Its listing shows 150,000 or so distinct CDR3 sequences. The sequencing sample was made of naive CXCR3- CD8+ T cells from blood. Subset: CD45RO-CCR7+CD27+CD95- naive CD8+ T cells lacking CXCR3 (TNR3-). The source of these receptors is a human donor in good health. Some clones in this sample may be carry-over from other donors' samples.

This rearrangement joins TRBV28 to TRBJ1-3. Germline values: CDR1 MDHEN, CDR2 SYDVKM. The CDR3 covers 14 residues. The CDR3 here is CASSFLRAGNTIYF.

The V and J genes are TRBV5-1 and TRBJ2-7. CDR3 size: 13 residues. The germline V gene encodes CDR1 SGHRS and CDR2 YFSETQ. The chain's CDR3 is CASSWTSGYEQYF.

The chain links TRBV7-9 to TRBJ2-1; TCRdb calls TRBD2, which cannot be checked without DNA. Germline assignment: CDR1 SEHNR and CDR2 FQNEAQ (reference sequence). The CDR3 consists of 15 residues. The CDR3 here is CASSVGLAIYNEQFF.

The V and J genes are TRBV10-3 and TRBJ2-7. The CDR3 runs 14 residues. Germline CDR1 reads ENHRY; CDR2 reads SYGVKD. The CDR3 here is CAISESPGAHEQYF.

The chain is built from TRBV6-5 and TRBJ2-2; without DNA, the TCRdb call of TRBD1 cannot be checked. Germline loops: CDR1 MNHEY, CDR2 SVGAGI. The length of the CDR3 is 17 residues. CDR3 protein: CASSQGQGAVRPGELFF.

The V gene is TRBV7-8, the J gene TRBJ2-3; absent DNA, TCRdb's TRBD2 call cannot be checked. There are 15 residues in the CDR3. In germline, CDR1 is SGHVS, CDR2 FQNEAQ. CDR3 region: CASSNLAEGTDTQYF.

This chain links TRBV7-2 with TRBJ2-3; the TCRdb D gene call, TRBD1, has no DNA to confirm it. Per germline, CDR1 SGHTA and CDR2 FQGNSA. The CDR3 totals 19 residues. CDR3: CASSDGGHNNRDLTDTQYF.

The chain joins TRBV6-5 to TRBJ2-2; with no DNA, the TCRdb D assignment of TRBD1 cannot be verified. Germline V CDR1 and CDR2: MNHEY, SVGAGI. The CDR3 covers 18 residues. CDR3 sequence reads: CASSYSITWTGNTGELFF.

V is TRBV24-1 and J is TRBJ1-5. This CDR3 is 14 amino acids long. Germline V lookup: CDR1 KGHDR, CDR2 SFDVKD. The CDR3 here is CATSDLTGNQPQHF.

The V gene is TRBV7-9, the J gene TRBJ2-2. The CDR3 consists of 12 residues. Germline V gene sequence: CDR1 SEHNR, CDR2 FQNEAQ (reference sequence). CDR3 residues: CASSLGLGELFF.

The chain is built from TRBV4-1 and TRBJ2-5; TCRdb's assignment of TRBD1 cannot be checked, as there is no DNA. CDR3 length: 14 amino acids. Germline values: CDR1 MGHRA, CDR2 YSYEKL. The CDR3 here is CASRRRQGPETQYF.

This rearrangement joins TRBV28 to TRBJ2-3. This CDR3 is 12 amino acids long. From germline, CDR1 is MDHEN and CDR2 SYDVKM. CDR3 loop: CASSKTPDTQYF.

The gene calls are TRBV6-2 or TRBV6-3 and TRBJ2-6; without DNA, the TCRdb call of TRBD1 cannot be checked. The CDR3 runs 16 residues. Germline CDR1 and CDR2: MNHEY and SVGEGT. CDR3 region: CASSLKGGSGANVLTF.

The V and J genes are TRBV30 and TRBJ2-1; TCRdb calls TRBD2, which cannot be checked without DNA. The CDR3 is made up of 16 amino acids. CDR1 and CDR2 from the germline V gene are GTSNPN and SVGIG (reference sequence). CDR3 in amino acids: CAWSPGTSGIRNEQFF.

The chain uses TRBV7-6 and TRBJ2-1; TCRdb reports TRBD2, a call that lacks DNA to check it against. The germline gives CDR1 SGHVS, CDR2 FNYEAQ. This CDR3 region has 16 residues. CDR3: CASSLGLRGDWNEQFF.

The chain uses TRBV7-9 and TRBJ1-1; with no DNA, the TCRdb D assignment of TRBD1 cannot be verified. Germline CDR1 is SEHNR and CDR2 is FQNEAQ (reference sequence). This CDR3 comprises 14 residues. This CDR3 is CASSSSGAHTEAFF.

CDR3 amino acids: CASSDHAGEDTQYF. The V gene is TRBV2, the J gene TRBJ2-3; TCRdb lists TRBD2, though no DNA is available to test this call. Germline V CDR1 and CDR2: SNHLY, FYNNEI. The CDR3 spans 14 residues.

The chain couples TRBV12-3 or TRBV12-4 to TRBJ2-3; TCRdb lists TRBD2, though no DNA is available to test this call. The CDR3 is 15 amino acids. CDR3 protein: CASSPGGGSTDTQYF.

V is TRBV28 and J is TRBJ2-7; the TCRdb call, TRBD2, lacks DNA for checking. CDR3 size: 15 residues. CDR1 is MDHEN, CDR2 SYDVKM, per germline. CDR3 loop: CASSPTGLASYEQYF.

This chain uses TRBV5-1 with TRBJ1-1. Germline V lookup: CDR1 SGHRS, CDR2 YFSETQ. The CDR3 has 14 residues. CDR3 sequence: CASSLPTMNTEAFF.

This chain uses TRBV5-4 with TRBJ2-7; TCRdb calls TRBD2, which cannot be checked without DNA. CDR3 length: 14 residues. From germline, CDR1 is SGHNT and CDR2 YYREEE (reference sequence). The CDR3 region is CASSAGLAEGEQYF.

The chain carries TRBV7-6 and TRBJ2-5; TCRdb names TRBD1, which stays unverified in the absence of DNA. This CDR3 region has 17 residues. In germline, CDR1 is SGHVS, CDR2 FNYEAQ. The CDR3 loop reads CASSLDTAGGLEETQYF.

The gene calls are TRBV29-1 and TRBJ1-2; the TCRdb D gene call, TRBD1, has no DNA to confirm it. Germline CDR1 reads SQVTM; CDR2 reads ANQGSEA. This CDR3 has 14 amino acids. The CDR3 protein is CSVEDMQGQNGYTF.

This chain uses TRBV7-8 with TRBJ2-1; TCRdb lists TRBD2, though no DNA is available to test this call. This CDR3 region has 15 residues. Per the germline V gene, CDR1 is SGHVS and CDR2 is FQNEAQ. CDR3 region: CASSGSGGYYNEQFF. Supplemented by reference TRBV7-8 and TRBJ2-1, the full variable domain reads GAGVSQSPRYKVAKRGQDVALRCDPISGHVSLFWYQQALGQGPEFLTYFQNEAQLDKSGLPSDRFFAERPEGSVSTLKIQRTQQEDSAVYLCASSGSGGYYNEQFFGPGTRLTVL.

The chain has TRBV12-3 or TRBV12-4 and TRBJ2-5; TCRdb's D gene call, TRBD2, goes unchecked for lack of DNA. The CDR3 runs to 15 residues. The CDR3 is CASSRGEREEETQYF.

The chain joins TRBV13 to TRBJ2-2; TCRdb gives TRBD2 as the D gene, but with no DNA this cannot be confirmed. This CDR3 is 17 amino acids long. Per the germline V gene, CDR1 is PRHDT and CDR2 is FYEKMQ (reference sequence). The CDR3 protein is CASSLRGSLTNTGELFF. Filled out from reference TRBV13 and TRBJ2-2, the complete variable domain reads AAGVIQSPRHLIKEKRETATLKCYPIPRHDTVYWYQQGPGQDPQFLISFYEKMQSDKGSIPDRFSAQQFSDYHSELNMSSLELGDSALYFCASSLRGSLTNTGELFFGEGSRLTVL.

This chain joins TRBV5-1 and TRBJ1-3; TCRdb designates TRBD1, a call that cannot be tested without DNA. This CDR3 is 14 amino acids long. Germline V gene sequence: CDR1 SGHRS, CDR2 YFSETQ. The CDR3 loop reads CASSLEGVGNTIYF.